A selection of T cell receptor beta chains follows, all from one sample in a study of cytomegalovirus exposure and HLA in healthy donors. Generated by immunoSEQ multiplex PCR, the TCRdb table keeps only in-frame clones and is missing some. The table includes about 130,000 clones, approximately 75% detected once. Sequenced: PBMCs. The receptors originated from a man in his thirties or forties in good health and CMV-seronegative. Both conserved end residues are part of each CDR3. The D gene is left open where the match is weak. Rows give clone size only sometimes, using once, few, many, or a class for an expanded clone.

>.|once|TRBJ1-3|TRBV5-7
TGTGCCAGCGGGCTTGGGGCAGGCAGAGCCTTAGAAACTGGAAACACCATATATTTT
CASGLGAGRALETGNTIYF
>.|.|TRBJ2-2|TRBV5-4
TGTGCCAGCAGCCAACCAGGGGTCCCGAACACCGGGGAGCTGTTTTTT
CASSQPGVPNTGELFF
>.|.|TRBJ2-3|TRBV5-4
TGTGCCAGCAGCTTCGGGGGCGGGGGAGGAGATACGCAGTATTTT
CASSFGGGGGDTQYF
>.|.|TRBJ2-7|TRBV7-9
TGTTCCAGCAGCTTAGATCCGCAGTCTTACGAGCAGTACTTC
CSSSLDPQSYEQYF
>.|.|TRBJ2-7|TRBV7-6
TGTGCCAGCAGCTTATTGACGGGGGGCCCCGCCTACGAGCAGTACTTC
CASSLLTGGPAYEQYF
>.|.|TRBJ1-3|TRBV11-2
TGTGCCAGCAGCAAAGTGTTTGGGACAAGGGGAGATGGAAACACCATATATTTT
CASSKVFGTRGDGNTIYF
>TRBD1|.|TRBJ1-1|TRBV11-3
TGTGCCAGCAGCTTCGGAGACAGGGTGGCCATTCGGACTTTCTTT
CASSFGDRVAIRTFF
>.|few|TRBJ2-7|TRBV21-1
TGTGCCAGCAGCCCCTGGATTTCACACGGACTCTACGAGCAGTACTTC
CASSPWISHGLYEQYF
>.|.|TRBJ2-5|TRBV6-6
TGTGCCAGCAGTTACTCGGAAACTATACAAGAGACCCAGTACTTC
CASSYSETIQETQYF
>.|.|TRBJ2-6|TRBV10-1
TGCGCCAGCAGTGGCGGGTCTGGGGCCAACGTCCTGACTTTC
CASSGGSGANVLTF
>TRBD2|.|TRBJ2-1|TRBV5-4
TGTGCCAGCAGCCGCCCGTCTAGCGGCTCCTACAATGAGCAGTTCTTC
CASSRPSSGSYNEQFF
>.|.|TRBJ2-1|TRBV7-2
TGTGCCAGCAGCCTTACACCGGGACAATCTGTCTCCTACAATGAGCAGTTCTTC
CASSLTPGQSVSYNEQFF
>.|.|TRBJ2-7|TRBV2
TGTGCCAGCACCGGTTCCTACGAGCAGTACTTC
CASTGSYEQYF
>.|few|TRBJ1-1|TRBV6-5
TGTGCCAGCAGTTACTCGAGTAGTCTTACCACTGAAGCTTTCTTT
CASSYSSSLTTEAFF
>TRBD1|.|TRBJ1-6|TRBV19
TGTGCCAGTAGATGGTGGGACAGCGGCAATTCACCCCTCCACTTT
CASRWWDSGNSPLHF
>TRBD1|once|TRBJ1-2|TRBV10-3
TGTGCCATTCGAGACAGGGATAGTAACTATGGCTACACCTTC
CAIRDRDSNYGYTF
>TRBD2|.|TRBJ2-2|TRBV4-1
TGCGCCAGCAGCCAGCCCACTAGCGGGGGGGACACCGGGGAGCTGTTTTTT
CASSQPTSGGDTGELFF